This entry features one T cell receptor beta chain sequence. This record comes from a study of blood T cell repertoires in COVID-19. For the study at large: Italy, Spain and the United States were the sources of the convalescent and acute COVID-19 samples.

Profiled with immunoSEQ multiplex PCR; TCRdb holds only in-frame clones, not every one. The profile shows 200,000 to 300,000 clones, 80% to 85% of them singletons. Sequenced input: peripheral blood. This TCR was sampled from a man in his 60s with acute or convalescent COVID-19.

CDR3 loop: CASSSLAARTDTQYF. The CDR3, as DNA: TGTGCCAGCAGTTCTCTAGCCGCTCGCACAGATACGCAGTATTTT. The rearrangement uses TRBV6-5 and TRBJ2-3; weak D call: TRBD2 (5 bases). V lost 4 bases and J 1 base, leaving 12 bases between the germline ends. The germline gives CDR1 MNHEY, CDR2 SVGAGI. The CDR3 has 15 amino acids.